The 24 T cell receptor beta chains in this list originate from one sample, sequenced in a study of OX40 agonist ivuxolimab in advanced cancers. Clones were read by immunoSEQ multiplex PCR, and TCRdb kept only the in-frame ones, dropping some. The repertoire holds about 28,000 clones, with 90% as singletons. This specimen was CD4+ or CD8+ T cells sorted from blood, taken in a trial of the OX40 agonist ivuxolimab. The source is an adult with an advanced solid tumor such as melanoma, head and neck, liver or kidney cancer.

CDR3 DNA: TGTGCCAGCAGTGAATGGCTGGCAGGATTCTATGGCTACACCTTC. This encodes CASSEWLAGFYGYTF. The chain recombines TRBV6-1 with TRBJ1-2; no firm D call. The V gene's germline CDR1 is MNHNS and CDR2 SASEGT. The CDR3 is 15 residues long. Trimming took 2 bases from V and 4 from J, leaving 14 bases between them.

The chain employs TRBV9 and TRBJ1-1; the match to TRBD1 covers 7 bases. J was trimmed by 0 bases and V by 4 bases; bases with no gene match: 6. Germline CDR1 and CDR2: SGDLS and YYNGEE. This CDR3 is 15 amino acids long. In DNA, the CDR3 is TGTGCCAGCAGCCACTCGGGACAGATGAACACTGAAGCTTTCTTT. This sequence encodes CASSHSGQMNTEAFF.

V and J are TRBV27 and TRBJ1-1; D is unclear. The CDR3 covers 13 residues. In germline, CDR1 is MNHEY, CDR2 SMNVEV (reference sequence). Trimming shortened V by 2 bases and J by 0 bases, and 4 bases separated the two germline ends. The CDR3 DNA reads as TGTGCCAGCAGTTTAACCGTGAACACTGAAGCTTTCTTT. It is translated as CASSLTVNTEAFF.

The rearrangement links TRBV19 to TRBJ1-1, with D unresolved. The CDR3 loop spans 12 amino acids. V shed 9 bases and J shed 8 bases, with 16 bases lying between them. Germline V gene lookup returns CDR1 LNHDA and CDR2 SQIVND (reference sequence). The CDR3 bases are TGTGCCAGCGGGCTCGACCTTCGGGAAGCTTTCTTT. Amino acid sequence: CASGLDLREAFF. Supplemented by reference TRBV19 and TRBJ1-1, the full variable domain reads DGGITQSPKYLFRKEGQNVTLSCEQNLNHDAMYWYRQDPGQGLRLIYYSQIVNDFQKGDIAEGYSVSREKKESFPLTVTSAQKNPTAFYLCASGLDLREAFFGQGTRLTVV.

The gene calls are TRBV29-1 and TRBJ1-6, with D unclear. V was clipped by 3 bases and J by 0 bases, with 6 bases between them. The germline V gene encodes CDR1 SQVTM and CDR2 ANQGSEA. The CDR3 contains 14 residues. Written as DNA, the CDR3 is TGCAGCGTTGACACGGGCTCCTATAATTCACCCCTCCACTTT. Protein sequence: CSVDTGSYNSPLHF.

This chain joins TRBV2 and TRBJ2-2, with D perhaps matching TRBD2 (5 bases). The V end lost 7 bases, the J end lost 7 bases, and 10 bases lay between the germline ends. The CDR3 totals 12 residues. Per germline, CDR1 SNHLY and CDR2 FYNNEI. The CDR3 loop reads CASTVGGGELFF. CDR3 in DNA: TGTGCCAGCACGGTTGGAGGCGGGGAGCTGTTTTTT.

The chain is built from TRBV7-9 and TRBJ1-2; D gene uncertain. Trimming removed 4 bases from V and 7 bases from J, with 7 bases in between. This CDR3 is 11 amino acids long. Germline assignment: CDR1 SEHNR and CDR2 FQNEAQ (reference sequence). For the CDR3, the DNA is TGTGCCAGCAGCTACAGAGGTGGCTACACCTTC. This gives the protein CASSYRGGYTF.

This clone was seen more than once but under ten times. CDR3 sequence: CASSLGQGEQYF. As DNA, the CDR3 is TGTGCCAGTAGCCTGGGACAGGGGGAGCAGTACTTC. V usage is TRBV19 and J usage is TRBJ2-7, with 10 bases lining up with TRBD1. The J segment lost 7 bases and the V segment lost 6 bases, leaving 3 bases of the junction unmatched. CDR1 LNHDA and CDR2 SQIVND come from the germline V gene (reference sequence). This CDR3 has 12 amino acids.

The chain carries TRBV7-8 and TRBJ1-4; TRBD1 agrees at 8 bases. V lost 2 bases to trimming and J lost 3 bases; unmatched junction nucleotides: 5. Germline CDR1 is SGHVS and CDR2 is FQNEAQ. The CDR3 consists of 16 residues. The CDR3 sequence: CASSLWQGAPNEKLFF. The CDR3 region has the DNA TGTGCCAGCAGCTTATGGCAGGGGGCGCCTAATGAAAAACTGTTTTTT.

The CDR3 region has the DNA TGCGCCAGCAGCTTGGGGGTGAACACTGAAGCTTTCTTT. Translation: CASSLGVNTEAFF. V and J are TRBV5-1 and TRBJ1-1; D is unresolved. The germline V and J ends were trimmed by 0 bases and 0 bases, with 3 bases remaining between them. This CDR3 region has 13 residues. Per germline, CDR1 SGHRS and CDR2 YFSETQ.

This chain links TRBV7-9 with TRBJ2-5, with a tentative D call TRBD2 (6 bases). The CDR3 sequence is 15 residues long. Germline V gene lookup returns CDR1 SEHNR and CDR2 FQNEAQ (reference sequence). V lost 2 bases and J lost 5, with 15 bases in between. In nucleotides, the CDR3 is TGTGCCAGCAGCTTATTAGCAGGGAGCGGGGAGACCCAGTACTTC. The encoded protein is CASSLLAGSGETQYF.

The J gene is TRBJ1-1, the V gene TRBV5-6; possibly TRBD1 for D (5 bases). Germline V gene lookup returns CDR1 SGHDT and CDR2 YYEEEE. The CDR3 has 13 residues. V was shortened by 4 bases and J by 4 bases, with 11 bases between the two germline ends. CDR3 sequence (DNA): TGTGCCAGCAGCCCCAGGGTGGGCACTGAAGCTTTCTTT. Translation: CASSPRVGTEAFF.

CDR3 residues: CSVSGGGTDTQYF. The CDR3 nucleotides are TGCAGCGTTAGCGGGGGGGGCACAGATACGCAGTATTTT. The chain employs TRBV29-1 and TRBJ2-3, with 10 bases that match TRBD2. The CDR3 consists of 13 residues. Germline lookup yields CDR1 SQVTM and CDR2 ANQGSEA. Germline trimming cut 5 bases from V and 1 base from J; bases unmatched to any gene: 0.

This clone was picked up a small number of times. In DNA, the CDR3 is TGTGCCAGCAGTTTATACAATGAGCAGTTCTTC. It yields the protein CASSLYNEQFF. This rearrangement joins TRBV27 to TRBJ2-1; D gene unclear. Trimming cost V 1 base and J 5 bases, with 0 bases left between them. This CDR3 is built from 11 residues. Germline CDR1 is MNHEY and CDR2 is SMNVEV (reference sequence).

V usage is TRBV5-1 and J usage is TRBJ2-7; D perhaps matches TRBD2 (6 bases). The CDR3 is 13 residues long. Trimming shortened V by 1 base and J by 5 bases, and 10 bases separated the two germline ends. Germline CDR1 SGHRS, CDR2 YFSETQ. CDR3: CASSLRRDNEQYF. Written as DNA, the CDR3 is TGCGCCAGCAGCTTGCGGCGGGATAACGAGCAGTACTTC.

To note about this clone: In the same sample, other DNA sequences code for this CDR3. V is TRBV28 and J is TRBJ1-6; no firm D call. CDR3 length: 13 amino acids. CDR1 MDHEN and CDR2 SYDVKM come from the germline V gene. The V end lost 2 bases, the J end lost 8 bases, and 7 bases lay between the germline ends. The CDR3 reads CASSLQSYSPLHF. CDR3 nucleotide sequence: TGTGCCAGCAGTTTACAGTCTTATTCACCCCTCCACTTT.

The chain couples TRBV28 to TRBJ2-3; 14 positions agree with TRBD2. Germline V gene sequence: CDR1 MDHEN, CDR2 SYDVKM. V lost 5 bases to trimming and J lost 4 bases; unmatched junction nucleotides: 20. This CDR3 region has 21 residues. The CDR3 nucleotides are TGTGCCAGCAGTACCGAAAGCGTGACTAGCGGGAGGGGGTATGGTTCAGATACGCAGTATTTT. It yields the protein CASSTESVTSGRGYGSDTQYF.

The rearrangement uses TRBV4-1 and TRBJ2-1; 8 bases are a match to TRBD1. The CDR3 extends over 14 amino acids. CDR1 MGHRA and CDR2 YSYEKL come from the germline V gene. The V and J ends lost 4 bases and 8 bases, in that order; junction bases with no gene match: 7. This chain's CDR3 is CASSLPAGGDEQFF. CDR3 DNA: TGCGCCAGCAGCCTGCCCGCAGGGGGCGATGAGCAGTTCTTC.

The V call is TRBV2, the J call TRBJ2-5; 11 bases match TRBD2. The trim removed 1 base at V and 2 bases at J, leaving 6 bases unmatched. Germline assignment: CDR1 SNHLY and CDR2 FYNNEI. CDR3 length equals 17 residues. CDR3 nucleotide sequence: TGTGCCAGCAGTGAAGGAGGTCTAGCGGGAGGTCAAGAGACCCAGTACTTC. Translating it yields CASSEGGLAGGQETQYF.

CDR3 region: CASSLPGQGYYEQYF. As DNA, the CDR3 is TGTGCCAGCAGTTTACCGGGACAGGGCTACTACGAGCAGTACTTC. The V gene is TRBV28, the J gene TRBJ2-7; 9 bases are shared with TRBD1. V was pared by 2 bases and J by 3 bases, with 5 bases of the junction left unmatched. Germline values: CDR1 MDHEN, CDR2 SYDVKM. The length of the CDR3 is 15 residues. The full variable domain, its missing parts supplied by reference TRBV28 and TRBJ2-7, is DVKVTQSSRYLVKRTGEKVFLECVQDMDHENMFWYRQDPGLGLRLIYFSYDVKMKEKGDIPEGYSVSREKKERFSLILESASTNQTSMYLCASSLPGQGYYEQYFGPGTRLTVT.

The chain joins TRBV28 to TRBJ2-1, with 16 bases fitting TRBD2. The germline CDR1 and CDR2 sequences are MDHEN and SYDVKM. Trimming took 5 bases from V and 6 from J; bases not matched to a gene: 10. The CDR3 is 18 residues long. For the CDR3, the DNA is TGTGCCAGCAGTGGCACCGGGACTAGCGGGAGGGGTACCAATGAGCAGTTCTTC. Translation gives CASSGTGTSGRGTNEQFF. Drawing the rest from reference TRBV28 and TRBJ2-1, the complete variable domain is DVKVTQSSRYLVKRTGEKVFLECVQDMDHENMFWYRQDPGLGLRLIYFSYDVKMKEKGDIPEGYSVSREKKERFSLILESASTNQTSMYLCASSGTGTSGRGTNEQFFGPGTRLTVL.

V gene TRBV14 combines with J gene TRBJ2-1, with 7 nucleotides matching TRBD1. The V segment lost 4 bases and the J segment 2 bases; nucleotides outside the gene matches: 8. CDR3 length equals 16 residues. The V gene's germline CDR1 is SGHDN and CDR2 FVKESK. In DNA, the CDR3 is TGTGCCAGCAGCCTACCGAAGCAGGGGGCCTACAATGAGCAGTTCTTC. It is translated as CASSLPKQGAYNEQFF.

The V and J genes are TRBV5-1 and TRBJ1-2, with D hard to call. This CDR3 has 15 amino acids. The germline CDR1 and CDR2 sequences are SGHRS and YFSETQ. Trimming stripped 0 bases from V and 1 base from J, with 10 bases between. CDR3 region: CASSLGKNFNYGYTF. The CDR3 DNA reads as TGCGCCAGCAGCTTGGGCAAGAACTTTAACTATGGCTACACCTTC.

This chain joins TRBV4-3 and TRBJ1-3; D is unresolved. The CDR3 is made up of 14 amino acids. Trimming pared 1 base from V and 0 bases from J, leaving 4 bases between. Germline V gene sequence: CDR1 LGHNA, CDR2 YSLEER. The CDR3 here is CASSQGSSGNTIYF. CDR3 bases: TGCGCCAGCAGCCAAGGAAGCTCTGGAAACACCATATATTTT.